The 12 T cell receptor beta chains below come from one sample, sequenced in a study of blood T cell repertoires in COVID-19. Some clones are missing from TCRdb's copy, which holds only in-frame ones; the method was immunoSEQ multiplex PCR. The sample shows roughly 150,000 clones, about 80% of them seen only once. Material for sequencing was PBMCs or T cells enriched from blood (not recorded which). These receptors were taken from a woman aged 55-70 years who had recovered from COVID-19.

This clone has only one observation. The V and J genes are TRBV30 and TRBJ2-7, with D possibly being TRBD1 (6 bases). The ends were cut back, 3 bases at V and 4 bases at J, with 7 bases in the middle. CDR1 GTSNPN and CDR2 SVGIG come from the germline V gene (reference sequence). This CDR3 has 11 amino acids. The CDR3 is CAWRQGYEQYF. For the CDR3, the DNA is TGTGCCTGGAGGCAGGGGTACGAGCAGTACTTC.

V is TRBV9 and J is TRBJ2-5, with a tentative D call TRBD1 (6 bases). V was clipped by 6 bases and J by 4 bases, with 16 bases between them. The germline V gene has CDR1 SGDLS and CDR2 YYNGEE. The CDR3 contains 14 residues. CDR3 nucleotides: TGTGCCAGCACTCACCCAAGGGGGTTAGAGACCCAGTACTTC. Amino acids: CASTHPRGLETQYF.

V usage is TRBV19 and J usage is TRBJ1-2; weak D call: TRBD1 (6 bases). The CDR3 contains 13 residues. V lost 3 bases to trimming and J lost 8 bases, with 13 bases between them. Germline CDR1 is LNHDA and CDR2 is SQIVND (reference sequence). DNA for the CDR3: TGTGCCAGTAGTATTAACAGGGAGCTCGGCTACACCTTC. Its protein is CASSINRELGYTF.

The V and J genes are TRBV24-1 and TRBJ2-2; D perhaps matches TRBD1 (6 bases). The germline V gene encodes CDR1 KGHDR and CDR2 SFDVKD. V was clipped by 0 bases and J by 3 bases, with 19 bases between them. CDR3 length equals 19 residues. CDR3 sequence (DNA): TGTGCCACCAGTGATTTGCACCTTCACAGGGTAAGGTACACCGGGGAGCTGTTTTTT. It codes for CATSDLHLHRVRYTGELFF.

J is TRBJ1-3 and V is TRBV10-3, with 7 positions matching TRBD1. This CDR3 region has 16 residues. V lost 0 bases to trimming and J lost 0 bases; unmatched junction nucleotides: 2. The germline CDR1 and CDR2 sequences are ENHRY and SYGVKD. This CDR3 reads CAISESQGDSGNTIYF. CDR3 DNA sequence: TGTGCCATCAGTGAGTCTCAGGGGGACTCTGGAAACACCATATATTTT.

The rearrangement links TRBV19 to TRBJ1-2; 9 bases match TRBD1. After removal of 4 bases from V and 5 bases from J, the junction contained 11 bases not matched to a gene. This CDR3 is 16 amino acids long. Germline lookup yields CDR1 LNHDA and CDR2 SQIVND (reference sequence). CDR3 sequence: CASSTQDRGGSYGYTF. DNA of the CDR3: TGTGCCAGTAGTACCCAAGACAGGGGGGGGTCTTATGGCTACACCTTC.

The table lists this clone with a count of one. The V gene is TRBV5-4, the J gene TRBJ1-6, with D tentatively TRBD1 (5 bases). The germline V gene encodes CDR1 SGHNT and CDR2 YYREEE (reference sequence). Trimming cost V 2 bases and J 5 bases, with 11 bases left between them. The CDR3 has 15 residues. The CDR3 protein is CASSFDSRDNSPLHF. In DNA form, the CDR3 reads TGTGCCAGCAGCTTCGACAGCCGGGATAATTCACCCCTCCACTTT.

The V and J genes are TRBV5-1 and TRBJ1-2; tentative D call: TRBD1 (5 bases). V gave up 0 bases and J gave up 2 bases, with 14 bases separating them. This CDR3 spans 16 amino acids. Per germline, CDR1 SGHRS and CDR2 YFSETQ. The CDR3 sequence: CASSLEVSGLNYGYTF. The CDR3 DNA reads TGCGCCAGCAGCTTGGAAGTCTCAGGGCTGAACTATGGCTACACCTTC.

The chain recombines TRBV19 with TRBJ2-7; 9 bases fit TRBD1. Germline CDR1 LNHDA, CDR2 SQIVND (reference sequence). There are 18 residues in the CDR3. With 3 bases clipped from V and 0 bases from J, the junction kept 12 bases outside the gene matches. The CDR3 DNA follows: TGTGCCAGTAGTATCTTAGGGTACCGGACAGGGGCCTCCTACGAGCAGTACTTC. It codes for CASSILGYRTGASYEQYF.

This clone was counted between two and nine times. The chain uses TRBV5-6 and TRBJ2-1, with TRBD2 identical over 8 bases. The CDR3 sequence is 14 residues long. Germline V CDR1 and CDR2: SGHDT, YYEEEE. Trimming took 0 bases from V and 7 from J; bases not matched to a gene: 3. The CDR3 coding sequence is TGTGCCAGCAGCTTGGGTAGCGGGGCGAATGAGCAGTTCTTC. It translates to CASSLGSGANEQFF.

The chain is built from TRBV2 and TRBJ1-5, with D unresolved. The CDR3 length is 13 residues. V lost 8 bases and J 4 bases, leaving 12 bases between the germline ends. Per germline, CDR1 SNHLY and CDR2 FYNNEI. This chain's CDR3 is CASRQNRNQPQHF. The CDR3 coding sequence is TGTGCCAGCCGTCAGAACAGAAATCAGCCCCAGCATTTT.

The genes are TRBV12-3 or TRBV12-4 and TRBJ1-6; D is ambiguous. V was pared by 5 bases and J by 11 bases, with 10 bases between. There are 12 residues in the CDR3. CDR3 region: CASSEIMAPLHF. The CDR3 DNA reads TGTGCCAGCAGTGAGATTATGGCACCCCTCCACTTT.